This record covers a single TCR beta chain. Its antigen is unknown. This record comes from a study of PD-1 blockade in classical Hodgkin lymphoma. Whole-study findings and limits: Exclusion covered patients beginning nivolumab under 1 year post-ASCT. Compared with baseline, CD4+ but not CD8+ TCR diversity had risen significantly by C4D1. In newly diagnosed patients, baseline TCR diversity was reportedly below that of healthy donors. Underlying causes for the observed repertoire differences were not defined, possibly disease activity or prior therapy.

TCRdb keeps only in-frame clones here, not all; method: immunoSEQ multiplex PCR. The sample records about 110,000 clones, around 89% being singletons. This CDR3 is built from 15 residues. V gave up 4 bases and J gave up 5 bases, with 17 bases separating them. Looked up from germline, CDR1 is MGHRA and CDR2 is YSYEKL. Patients all relapsed after autologous stem cell transplantation, and there was variation in brentuximab vedotin exposure. The source of this sequence is a human donor with classical Hodgkin lymphoma. Sequencing used peripheral blood mononuclear cells (PBMCs), obtained before the second cycle of nivolumab. V is TRBV4-1 and J is TRBJ2-5; no clear D gene. For the CDR3, the DNA is TGCGCCAGCAGCCCGCAACCGGGCCTCGGGGAGACCCAGTACTTC. Its translation: CASSPQPGLGETQYF.